This is a list of T cell receptor beta chains from one sample in a study of cytomegalovirus exposure and HLA in healthy donors. The table came from immunoSEQ multiplex PCR; TCRdb's copy has only in-frame clones and leaves some out. Among some 140,000 clones listed, around 77% were seen once. Source material: PBMCs. The receptors were sampled from a man in his thirties or forties in good health and CMV-seronegative. CDR3s include the opening cysteine and the closing phenylalanine or tryptophan. Fields, in order: J gene, V gene, D gene, clone size, CDR3 DNA, CDR3 protein. D genes are given only for firm matches. Size tells how often a clone was seen (once, few, many) or the class of an expanded clone, and some rows leave it out.

J: TRBJ2-3
V: TRBV5-8
D: .
size: .
DNA: TGTGCCAGCAGCGCACCCCCAGGGTTTTCTGGAGATACGCAGTATTTT
CDR3: CASSAPPGFSGDTQYF

J: TRBJ2-2
V: TRBV6-5
D: .
size: .
DNA: TGTGCCAGCAGCTTAGCCGTCACGAACACCGGGGAGCTGTTTTTT
CDR3: CASSLAVTNTGELFF

J: TRBJ1-2
V: TRBV7-3
D: TRBD1
size: .
DNA: TGTGCCAGCAGCTTAGACAGGGACTATGGCTACACCTTC
CDR3: CASSLDRDYGYTF

J: TRBJ2-2
V: TRBV9
D: TRBD2
size: .
DNA: TGTGCCAGCAGCTCCATGGGAGGGAGCGGGGAGCTGTTTTTT
CDR3: CASSSMGGSGELFF

J: TRBJ2-2
V: TRBV30
D: .
size: few
DNA: TGTGCCTGGAGTGTAAGTGGGCCCGGGGAGCTGTTTTTT
CDR3: CAWSVSGPGELFF

J: TRBJ2-2
V: TRBV29-1
D: .
size: .
DNA: TGCAGCGTTGAAGATCCGCCAGGGCCCCTAAGGACCGGGGAGCTGTTTTTT
CDR3: CSVEDPPGPLRTGELFF

J: TRBJ1-1
V: TRBV5-4
D: TRBD1
size: .
DNA: TGTGCCAGCAGCTTGGAAGGGACAGGATACACTGAAGCTTTCTTT
CDR3: CASSLEGTGYTEAFF

J: TRBJ1-5
V: TRBV27
D: .
size: .
DNA: TGTGCCAGCAGTTTTCGGAGGGATCAGCCCCAGCATTTT
CDR3: CASSFRRDQPQHF

J: TRBJ2-3
V: TRBV11-2
D: .
size: .
DNA: TGTGCCAGCAGCTTTCCAGGGGTGGCAGATACGCAGTATTTT
CDR3: CASSFPGVADTQYF

J: TRBJ2-7
V: TRBV6-1
D: TRBD2
size: .
DNA: TGTGCCAACCCCATCGGGGACTACTCCTACGAGCAGTACTTC
CDR3: CANPIGDYSYEQYF

J: TRBJ2-7
V: TRBV9
D: .
size: .
DNA: TGTGCCAGCAGCGACTCGTCCTACGAGCAGTACTTC
CDR3: CASSDSSYEQYF

J: TRBJ2-3
V: TRBV10-2
D: TRBD2
size: .
DNA: TGCGCCAGCAGTGTAGCGGGAGGGATCACAGATACGCAGTATTTT
CDR3: CASSVAGGITDTQYF

J: TRBJ2-7
V: TRBV10-3
D: TRBD2
size: .
DNA: TGTGCCATCAGTTCAACTAGCGGGAGCTACGAGCAGTACTTC
CDR3: CAISSTSGSYEQYF

J: TRBJ1-3
V: TRBV10-3
D: .
size: .
DNA: TGTGCCACTGCAGACAGGCCTGGAAACACCATATATTTT
CDR3: CATADRPGNTIYF

J: TRBJ1-2
V: TRBV28
D: TRBD1
size: .
DNA: TGTGCCAGCAGTTCGCCCTCTCCGACAGGGAACCACACGAACTATGGCTACACCTTC
CDR3: CASSSPSPTGNHTNYGYTF

J: TRBJ2-6
V: TRBV27
D: .
size: .
DNA: TGTGCCAGCAGTGAGGTTGGGGCCAACGTCCTGACTTTC
CDR3: CASSEVGANVLTF

J: TRBJ2-7
V: TRBV6-5
D: TRBD1
size: .
DNA: TGTGCCAGCAGTCCCAGGGGGTACGAGCAGTACTTC
CDR3: CASSPRGYEQYF

J: TRBJ2-3
V: TRBV5-1
D: TRBD2
size: .
DNA: TGCGCCAGCAGCGAGCGGGAGCAAGATACGCAGTATTTT
CDR3: CASSEREQDTQYF

J: TRBJ2-5
V: TRBV7-9
D: TRBD1
size: .
DNA: TGTGCCAGCAGCCGCGCGACAGGGCGGGTGGAGACCCAGTACTTC
CDR3: CASSRATGRVETQYF

J: TRBJ2-1
V: TRBV7-3
D: .
size: .
DNA: TGTGCCAGCAGCTTAACCCGGGACACTTCCTACAATGAGCAGTTCTTC
CDR3: CASSLTRDTSYNEQFF